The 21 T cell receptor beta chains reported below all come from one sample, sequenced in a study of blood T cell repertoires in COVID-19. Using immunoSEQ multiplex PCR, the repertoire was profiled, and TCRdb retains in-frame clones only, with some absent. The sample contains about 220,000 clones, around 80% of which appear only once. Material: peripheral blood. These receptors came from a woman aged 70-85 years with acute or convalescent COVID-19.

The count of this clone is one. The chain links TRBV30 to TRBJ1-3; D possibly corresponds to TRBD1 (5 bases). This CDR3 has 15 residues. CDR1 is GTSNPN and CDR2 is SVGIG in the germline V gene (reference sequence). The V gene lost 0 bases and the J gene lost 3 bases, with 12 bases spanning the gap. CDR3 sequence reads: CAWSVLGRVGNTIYF. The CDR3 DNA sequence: TGTGCCTGGAGTGTACTTGGCAGGGTTGGAAACACCATATATTTT.

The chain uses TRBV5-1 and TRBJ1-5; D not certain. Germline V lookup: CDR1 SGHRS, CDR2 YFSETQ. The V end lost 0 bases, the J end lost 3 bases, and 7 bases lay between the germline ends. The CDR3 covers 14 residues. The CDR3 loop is CASSLGSTNQPQHF. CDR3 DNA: TGCGCCAGCAGCTTGGGGTCTACCAATCAGCCCCAGCATTTT.

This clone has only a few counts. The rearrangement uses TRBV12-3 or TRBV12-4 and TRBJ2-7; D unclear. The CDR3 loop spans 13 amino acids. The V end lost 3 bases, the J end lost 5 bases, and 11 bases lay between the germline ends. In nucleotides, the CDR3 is TGTGCCAGCAGTTTCGGTCCCAAGAACGAGCAGTACTTC. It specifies CASSFGPKNEQYF.

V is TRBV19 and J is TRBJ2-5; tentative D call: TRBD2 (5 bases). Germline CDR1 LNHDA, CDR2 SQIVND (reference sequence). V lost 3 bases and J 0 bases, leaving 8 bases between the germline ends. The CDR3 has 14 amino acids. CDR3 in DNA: TGTGCCAGTAGTATGTACGGGGACCAAGAGACCCAGTACTTC. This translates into CASSMYGDQETQYF.

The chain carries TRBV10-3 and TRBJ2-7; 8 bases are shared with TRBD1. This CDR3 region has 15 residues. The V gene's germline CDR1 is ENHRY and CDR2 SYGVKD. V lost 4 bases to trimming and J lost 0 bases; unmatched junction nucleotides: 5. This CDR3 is CAISATGTGSYEQYF. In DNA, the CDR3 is TGTGCCATCAGTGCAACCGGGACAGGCTCCTACGAGCAGTACTTC.

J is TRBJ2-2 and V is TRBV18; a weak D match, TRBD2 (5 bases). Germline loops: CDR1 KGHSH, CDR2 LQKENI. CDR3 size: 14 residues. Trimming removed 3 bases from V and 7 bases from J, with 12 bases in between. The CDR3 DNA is TGTGCCAGCTCACCGGCTAGCCCGGGCGGGGAGCTGTTTTTT. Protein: CASSPASPGGELFF.

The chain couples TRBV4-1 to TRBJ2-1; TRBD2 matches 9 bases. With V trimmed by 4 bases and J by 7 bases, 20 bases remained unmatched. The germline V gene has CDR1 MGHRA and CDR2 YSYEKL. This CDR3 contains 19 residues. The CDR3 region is CASSRLAVPGLALKNEQFF. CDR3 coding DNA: TGCGCCAGCAGCCGCTTAGCCGTCCCGGGACTAGCTCTTAAAAATGAGCAGTTCTTC.

CDR3 coding DNA: TGTGCCAGCAGCCCAGGTGGGGGGGCTGGCGAGCAGTACTTC. It yields the protein CASSPGGGAGEQYF. This rearrangement joins TRBV3-1 (or the pseudogene TRBV3-2) to TRBJ2-7, with a tentative D call TRBD2 (7 bases). Trimming took off 4 bases at V and 6 bases at J, with 16 bases between the two ends. CDR3 length: 14 residues. The germline V gene has CDR1 LGHDT and CDR2 YNNKEL (reference sequence).

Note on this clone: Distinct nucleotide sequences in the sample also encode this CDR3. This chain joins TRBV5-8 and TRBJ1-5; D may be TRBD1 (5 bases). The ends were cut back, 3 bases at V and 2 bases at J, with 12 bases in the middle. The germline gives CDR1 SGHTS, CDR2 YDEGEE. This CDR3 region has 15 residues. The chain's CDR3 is CASSSTGGGNQPQHF. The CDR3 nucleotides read TGTGCCAGCAGCTCAACAGGTGGGGGCAATCAGCCCCAGCATTTT.

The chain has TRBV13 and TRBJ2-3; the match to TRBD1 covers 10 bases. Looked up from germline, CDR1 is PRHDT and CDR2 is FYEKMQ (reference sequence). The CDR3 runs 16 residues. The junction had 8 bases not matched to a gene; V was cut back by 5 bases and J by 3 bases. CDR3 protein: CASSARDRGVTDTQYF. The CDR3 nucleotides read TGTGCCAGCAGCGCACGGGACAGGGGCGTAACAGATACGCAGTATTTT.

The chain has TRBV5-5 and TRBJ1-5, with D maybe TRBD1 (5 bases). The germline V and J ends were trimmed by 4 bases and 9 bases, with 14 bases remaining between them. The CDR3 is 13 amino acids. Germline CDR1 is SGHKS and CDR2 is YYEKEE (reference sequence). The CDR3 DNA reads TGTGCCAGCAGCCCGGAAGGGGTAGGGCCCCAGCATTTT. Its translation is CASSPEGVGPQHF.

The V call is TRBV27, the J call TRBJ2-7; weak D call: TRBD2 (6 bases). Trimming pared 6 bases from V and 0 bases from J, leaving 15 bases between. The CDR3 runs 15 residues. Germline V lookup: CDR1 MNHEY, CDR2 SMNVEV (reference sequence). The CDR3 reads CASSRGLTTSYEQYF. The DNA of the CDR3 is TGTGCCAGCAGCCGGGGACTTACTACCTCCTACGAGCAGTACTTC.

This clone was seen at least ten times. Here the CDR3 DNA reads TGCGCCAGCAGCCGCACAACAGGGTACGACACTGAAGCTTTCTTT. Translated: CASSRTTGYDTEAFF. The V gene is TRBV5-1, the J gene TRBJ1-1; D possibly corresponds to TRBD1 (6 bases). CDR1 SGHRS and CDR2 YFSETQ come from the germline V gene. Trimming removed 4 bases from V and 3 bases from J, with 16 bases in between. The CDR3 consists of 15 residues.

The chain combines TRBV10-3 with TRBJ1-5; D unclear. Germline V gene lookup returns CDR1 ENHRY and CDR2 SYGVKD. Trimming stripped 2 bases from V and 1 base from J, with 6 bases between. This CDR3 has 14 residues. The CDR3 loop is CAISERGSNQPQHF. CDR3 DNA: TGTGCCATCAGTGAGAGAGGCAGCAATCAGCCCCAGCATTTT.

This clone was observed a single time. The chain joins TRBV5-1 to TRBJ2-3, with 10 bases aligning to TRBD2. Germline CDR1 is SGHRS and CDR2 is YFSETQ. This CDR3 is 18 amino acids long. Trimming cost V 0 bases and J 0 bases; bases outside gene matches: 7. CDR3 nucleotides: TGCGCCAGCAGCTTGGCTGGAGCTAGCGGGGGAAGCACAGATACGCAGTATTTT. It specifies CASSLAGASGGSTDTQYF.

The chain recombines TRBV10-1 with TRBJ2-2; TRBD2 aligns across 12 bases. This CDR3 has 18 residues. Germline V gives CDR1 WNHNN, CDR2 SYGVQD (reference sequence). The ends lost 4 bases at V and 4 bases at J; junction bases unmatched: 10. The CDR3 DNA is TGCGCCAGCAGTGGTACCCTAGCGGGGGGGCCGATCACCGGGGAGCTGTTTTTT. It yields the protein CASSGTLAGGPITGELFF.

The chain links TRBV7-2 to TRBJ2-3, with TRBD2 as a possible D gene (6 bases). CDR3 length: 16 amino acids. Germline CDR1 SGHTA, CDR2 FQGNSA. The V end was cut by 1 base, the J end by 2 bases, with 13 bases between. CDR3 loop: CASSLGLARDTDTQYF. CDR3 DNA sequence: TGTGCCAGCAGCTTAGGGCTTGCGCGGGACACAGATACGCAGTATTTT. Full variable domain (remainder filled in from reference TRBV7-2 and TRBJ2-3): GAGVSQSPSNKVTEKGKDVELRCDPISGHTALYWYRQSLGQGLEFLIYFQGNSAPDKSGLPSDRFSAERTGGSVSTLTIQRTQQEDSAVYLCASSLGLARDTDTQYFGPGTRLTVL.

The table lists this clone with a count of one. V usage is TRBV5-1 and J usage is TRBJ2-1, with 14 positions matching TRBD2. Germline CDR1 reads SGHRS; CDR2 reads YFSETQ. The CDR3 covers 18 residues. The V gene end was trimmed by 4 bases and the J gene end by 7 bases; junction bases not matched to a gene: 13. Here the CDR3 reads CASSKIPGTSGGENEQFF. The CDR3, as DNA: TGCGCCAGCAGCAAAATTCCCGGGACTAGCGGGGGAGAGAATGAGCAGTTCTTC.

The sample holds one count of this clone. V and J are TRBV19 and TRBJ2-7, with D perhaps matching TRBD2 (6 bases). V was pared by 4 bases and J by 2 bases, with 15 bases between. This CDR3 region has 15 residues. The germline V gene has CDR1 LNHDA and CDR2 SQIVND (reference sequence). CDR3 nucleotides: TGTGCCAGTAGTACATCGGGAGCCCCAACCTACGAGCAGTACTTC. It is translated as CASSTSGAPTYEQYF. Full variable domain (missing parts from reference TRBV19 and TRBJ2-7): DGGITQSPKYLFRKEGQNVTLSCEQNLNHDAMYWYRQDPGQGLRLIYYSQIVNDFQKGDIAEGYSVSREKKESFPLTVTSAQKNPTAFYLCASSTSGAPTYEQYFGPGTRLTVT.

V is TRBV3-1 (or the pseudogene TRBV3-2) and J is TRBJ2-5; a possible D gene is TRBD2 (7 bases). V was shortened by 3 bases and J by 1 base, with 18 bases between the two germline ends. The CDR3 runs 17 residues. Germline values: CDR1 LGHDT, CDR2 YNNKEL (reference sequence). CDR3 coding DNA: TGTGCCAGCAGCCACAACCTAAGGGGGGGCAGCCAAGAGACCCAGTACTTC. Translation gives CASSHNLRGGSQETQYF.

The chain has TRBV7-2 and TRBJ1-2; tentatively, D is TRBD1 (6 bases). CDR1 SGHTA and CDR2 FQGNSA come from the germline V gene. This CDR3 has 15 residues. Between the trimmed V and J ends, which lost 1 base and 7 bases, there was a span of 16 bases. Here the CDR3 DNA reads TGTGCCAGCAGCTTAGGTCTCCAGGGGCGATTTGGCTACACCTTC. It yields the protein CASSLGLQGRFGYTF.